The 20 T cell receptor beta chains listed next were all sequenced from one sample in a study of CD8 T cells in Susac syndrome. Random hexamers were used to reverse transcribe 0.5 to 1 ug of RNA. TCRdb re-analysed the immunoSEQ multiplex PCR reads in MiXCR, keeping a single row per CDR3 protein. The sample holds approximately 220,000 distinct CDR3 sequences, roughly 94% seen once. Sample: CD4+ T cells from PBMCs. The receptors shown here come from a human donor with multiple sclerosis.

The genes are TRBV7-6 and TRBJ2-3; a possible D gene is TRBD2 (5 bases). The CDR3 sequence is 15 residues long. V was trimmed by 5 bases and J by 3 bases, leaving 15 bases between them. Germline V gives CDR1 SGHVS, CDR2 FNYEAQ. The CDR3 nucleotides read TGTGCCAGCAGCGAAGAGGGTTTAGGAACAGATACGCAGTATTTT. Its translation: CASSEEGLGTDTQYF.

In DNA, the CDR3 is TGTGCCAGCAGCTTAACACTGCAGGATGAGCAGTTCTTC. It specifies CASSLTLQDEQFF. V and J are TRBV7-3 and TRBJ2-1; D is unclear. V lost 0 bases and J 8 bases, leaving 8 bases between the germline ends. This CDR3 comprises 13 residues. The germline V gene has CDR1 SGHTA and CDR2 FQGTGA.

The chain links TRBV30 to TRBJ2-3, with D perhaps TRBD2 (6 bases). Per germline, CDR1 GTSNPN and CDR2 SVGIG (reference sequence). The length of the CDR3 is 15 residues. Trimming shortened V by 2 bases and J by 8 bases, and 20 bases separated the two germline ends. CDR3 sequence reads: CAWSPPGSIAATQYF. CDR3 coding DNA: TGTGCCTGGAGTCCCCCCGGGAGCATTGCGGCTACGCAGTATTTT.

The genes are TRBV20-1 and TRBJ2-3; 12 positions agree with TRBD2. This CDR3 comprises 15 residues. V lost 4 bases to trimming and J lost 6 bases; unmatched junction nucleotides: 8. Looked up from germline, CDR1 is DFQATT and CDR2 is SNEGSKA (reference sequence). The CDR3 sequence: CSATSSGGALDTQYF. The CDR3, as DNA: TGCAGTGCTACTTCTAGCGGGGGGGCCCTCGATACGCAGTATTTT.

The chain recombines TRBV20-1 with TRBJ2-1, with D unclear. CDR3 size: 11 residues. The germline V gene has CDR1 DFQATT and CDR2 SNEGSKA (reference sequence). V was pared by 5 bases and J by 10 bases, with 12 bases between. CDR3 region: CSARNVLEQFF. CDR3 nucleotides: TGCAGTGCTCGGAACGTTCTCGAGCAGTTCTTC.

V gene TRBV24-1 combines with J gene TRBJ2-1; D uncertain. This CDR3 contains 14 residues. Trimming cost V 2 bases and J 12 bases, with 16 bases left between them. Germline V gene data show CDR1 as KGHDR and CDR2 as SFDVKD. The DNA for the CDR3 is TGTGCCACCAGTGATTCCCTAACCGGATTCGGGCAGTTCTTC. It encodes CATSDSLTGFGQFF.

The J gene is TRBJ2-3, the V gene TRBV30; D is ambiguous. CDR1 and CDR2 from the germline V gene are GTSNPN and SVGIG (reference sequence). Trimming cost V 3 bases and J 9 bases, with 16 bases left between them. This CDR3 spans 13 amino acids. The CDR3: CAWREPPGHTQYF. For the CDR3, the DNA is TGTGCCTGGAGAGAGCCCCCAGGCCACACGCAGTATTTT.

The chain couples TRBV30 to TRBJ1-1; D is unresolved. The CDR3 loop spans 14 amino acids. Per germline, CDR1 GTSNPN and CDR2 SVGIG (reference sequence). V was cut by 0 bases and J by 3 bases, with 11 bases left in between. This chain's CDR3 is CAWSVEGWYTEAFF. CDR3 DNA: TGTGCCTGGAGTGTCGAGGGATGGTACACTGAAGCTTTCTTT.

The chain carries TRBV7-2 and TRBJ1-2, with D perhaps TRBD1 (5 bases). There are 13 residues in the CDR3. The ends were cut back, 2 bases at V and 8 bases at J, with 12 bases in the middle. In germline, CDR1 is SGHTA, CDR2 FQGNSA. CDR3 coding DNA: TGTGCCAGCAGCTTAAACCGCAGGGACGGCTACACCTTC. This encodes CASSLNRRDGYTF.

The chain is built from TRBV25-1 and TRBJ2-1; no definite D call. This CDR3 has 16 residues. Looked up from germline, CDR1 is MGHDK and CDR2 is SYGVNS. Trimming shortened V by 0 bases and J by 9 bases, and 18 bases separated the two germline ends. The CDR3 region is CASSEYATEPWVEQFF. The CDR3 DNA is TGTGCCAGCAGTGAATATGCGACTGAGCCATGGGTTGAGCAGTTCTTC.

This rearrangement joins TRBV18 to TRBJ2-7; D gene ambiguous. The CDR3 length is 12 residues. The V end was cut by 3 bases, the J end by 2 bases, with 5 bases between. Germline assignment: CDR1 KGHSH and CDR2 LQKENI. The CDR3 spells CASSPGTYEQYV. The CDR3 region has the DNA TGTGCCAGCTCACCGGGGACCTACGAGCAGTACGTC.

This chain joins TRBV3-1 and TRBJ1-2, with 9 bases that match TRBD1. This CDR3 has 16 amino acids. The J segment lost 6 bases and the V segment lost 1 base, leaving 9 bases of the junction unmatched. Germline CDR1 is LGHDT and CDR2 is YNNKEL (reference sequence). The CDR3, as DNA: TGTGCCAGCAGCCAAGGGGGAACAGGGGGCGCGGATGGCTACACCTTC. Its protein is CASSQGGTGGADGYTF.

The chain links TRBV11-2 to TRBJ2-7, with no clear D. CDR3 size: 15 residues. V lost 3 bases and J lost 2, with 14 bases in between. Germline V CDR1 and CDR2: SGHAT, FQNNGV. Here the CDR3 reads CASSLAATATYEQYF. The CDR3 DNA reads TGTGCCAGCAGCTTGGCCGCAACAGCAACCTACGAGCAGTACTTC.

The chain is built from TRBV18 and TRBJ2-7; 9 nucleotides line up with TRBD2. J was trimmed by 7 bases and V by 3 bases; bases with no gene match: 4. The germline V gene encodes CDR1 KGHSH and CDR2 LQKENI. This CDR3 comprises 13 residues. The CDR3 DNA reads as TGTGCCAGCTCACCTAGCGGGGGAGATGAGCAGTACGTC. This gives the protein CASSPSGGDEQYV.

The chain uses TRBV3-1 and TRBJ1-1, with unresolved D. Germline loops: CDR1 LGHDT, CDR2 YNNKEL (reference sequence). CDR3 size: 14 residues. V shed 3 bases and J shed 0 bases, with 8 bases lying between them. The CDR3 loop is CASSHKIMNTEAFF. CDR3 coding DNA: TGTGCCAGCAGCCATAAGATAATGAACACTGAAGCTTTCTTT.

This chain uses TRBV7-9 with TRBJ1-6; 7 bases fit TRBD1. The CDR3 contains 13 residues. CDR1 SEHNR and CDR2 FQNEAQ come from the germline V gene (reference sequence). V gave up 4 bases and J gave up 11 bases; unmatched junction bases: 5. CDR3 protein: CASSSTGSPPLHF. The CDR3 DNA reads as TGTGCCAGCAGCTCGACAGGGAGCCCACCCCTCCACTTT.

Here the CDR3 reads CASSPRGLGFVNIQYF. The CDR3 coding sequence is TGTGCCAGCAGTCCCCGGGGATTGGGCTTTGTAAACATTCAGTACTTC. The rearrangement uses TRBV6-2 or TRBV6-3 and TRBJ2-4, with a tentative D call TRBD2 (5 bases). V was shortened by 5 bases and J by 6 bases, with 20 bases between the two germline ends. Germline V gene lookup returns CDR1 MNHEY and CDR2 SVGEGT. The CDR3 runs to 16 residues.

J is TRBJ1-2 and V is TRBV6-5; D remains ambiguous. V lost 6 bases and J 8 bases, leaving 13 bases between the germline ends. This CDR3 region has 12 residues. Germline-derived CDR1 and CDR2 are MNHEY and SVGAGI. The DNA for the CDR3 is TGTGCCAGCAGCCTGGACCGCTGGGGCTACACCTTC. This translates into CASSLDRWGYTF.

The V gene is TRBV30, the J gene TRBJ1-1, with a possible D match to TRBD1 (5 bases). Trimming stripped 5 bases from V and 5 bases from J, with 21 bases between. This CDR3 spans 15 amino acids. Per the germline V gene, CDR1 is GTSNPN and CDR2 is SVGIG (reference sequence). CDR3 DNA: TGTGCCTGGTATACCGGCAGGGTAAGGGAAACTGAAGCTTTCTTT. This gives the protein CAWYTGRVRETEAFF. Complete variable domain (other parts from reference TRBV30 and TRBJ1-1): SQTIHQWPATLVQPVGSPLSLECTVEGTSNPNLYWYRQAAGRGLQLLFYSVGIGQISSEVPQNLSASRPQDRQFILSSKKLLLSDSGFYLCAWYTGRVRETEAFFGQGTRLTVV.

V and J are TRBV5-1 and TRBJ2-1, with 7 bases lining up with TRBD2. The CDR3 covers 15 residues. Trimming took 9 bases from V and 4 from J; bases not matched to a gene: 13. Germline V lookup: CDR1 SGHRS, CDR2 YFSETQ. The CDR3 loop reads CATWPPSGGYNEQFF. In DNA, the CDR3 is TGCGCCACCTGGCCCCCTAGCGGAGGTTACAATGAGCAGTTCTTC.